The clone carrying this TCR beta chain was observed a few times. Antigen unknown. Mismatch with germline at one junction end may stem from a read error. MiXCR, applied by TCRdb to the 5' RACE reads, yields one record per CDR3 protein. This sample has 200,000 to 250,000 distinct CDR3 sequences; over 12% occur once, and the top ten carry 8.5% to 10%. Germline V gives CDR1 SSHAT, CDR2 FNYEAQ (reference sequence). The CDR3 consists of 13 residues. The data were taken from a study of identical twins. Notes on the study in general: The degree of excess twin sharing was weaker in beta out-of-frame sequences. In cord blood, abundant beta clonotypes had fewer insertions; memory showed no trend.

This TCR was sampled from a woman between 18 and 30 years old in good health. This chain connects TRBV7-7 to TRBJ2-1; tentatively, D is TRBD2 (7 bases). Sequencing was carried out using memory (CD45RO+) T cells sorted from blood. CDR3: CASSTNWGGEQFF. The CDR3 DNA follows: TGTGCTAGCAGCACCAACTGGGGGGGCGAGCAGTTCTTC. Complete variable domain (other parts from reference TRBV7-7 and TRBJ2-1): GAGVSQSPRYKVTKRGQDVTLRCDPISSHATLYWYQQALGQGPEFLTYFNYEAQPDKSGLPSDRFSAERPEGSISTLTIQRTEQRDSAMYRCASSTNWGGEQFFGPGTRLTVL.